The 2 T cell receptor beta chains below were found in one sample sequenced in a study of beta chain features in type 1 diabetes. Study-wide results and limits: TCRB CDR3s from Type 1 diabetes patients were moderately but significantly shorter in all four CD4+ subsets.

Sequencing targeted expressed TCRB transcripts, as all isolated RNA had been reverse transcribed. Data came from immunoSEQ multiplex PCR; TCRdb stores just in-frame clones and leaves some out. The sample lists 600,000 to 700,000 clones, approximately 13% occurring once. No antigens are known for them. The sample was naive CD4+ T cells from blood. The receptors here all came from a man aged 25 to 45 with type 1 diabetes.

This clone was counted between two and nine times. The J gene is TRBJ1-1, the V gene TRBV12-5; the D is unclear. The CDR3 sequence is 13 residues long. V dropped 6 bases and J dropped 1 base, with 9 bases sitting between them. From germline, CDR1 is LGHNT and CDR2 FRNRAP. The CDR3 nucleotides are TGTGCTAGTGGCCAGACCGGGAACACTGAAGCTTTCTTT. This encodes CASGQTGNTEAFF. The variable domain in full, with the rest retrieved from reference TRBV12-5 and TRBJ1-1, is DARVTQTPRHKVTEMGQEVTMRCQPILGHNTVFWYRQTMMQGLELLAYFRNRAPLDDSGMPKDRFSAEMPDATLATLKIQPSEPRDSAVYFCASGQTGNTEAFFGQGTRLTVV.

This chain uses TRBV7-2 with TRBJ2-1; TRBD2 is a possible D gene (6 bases). The CDR3 is 15 residues long. Germline CDR1 is SGHTA and CDR2 is FQGNSA. Trimming shortened V by 3 bases and J by 2 bases, and 11 bases separated the two germline ends. CDR3 nucleotides: TGTGCCAGCAGCTTTATGCGGGGCACCTACAATGAGCAGTTCTTC. This sequence encodes CASSFMRGTYNEQFF.